The clone carrying this T cell receptor (beta chain) was recorded a few times. These data originate in a study of T-cell reconstitution after alpha-beta-depleted transplantation in children. Germline loops: CDR1 DFQATT, CDR2 SNEGSKA (reference sequence). V was pared by 2 bases and J by 1 base, with 17 bases between. The CDR3 is 16 residues long. Researchers prepared the TCRbeta library using unique molecular identifiers, the study reports. TCRdb recomputed calls from the PCR reads with MiXCR, one row per CDR3 protein. The sample has a few hundred thousand distinct CDR3 sequences; 10% are singletons. The chain joins TRBV20-1 to TRBJ2-5; a possible D gene is TRBD1 (5 bases). The TCR comes from a human donor who donated a stem cell graft to a child with acute lymphoblastic leukemia. Here the sequenced sample was PBMCs from the stem cell graft donor, taken from the stem cell graft. CDR3 in DNA: TGCAGTGCTAGATGGGGCCGCGGCGGCCGCCAAGAGACCCAGTACTTC. It encodes CSARWGRGGRQETQYF.